These T cell receptor beta chains were read from a single sample in a study of immune evolution from preneoplasia to lung adenocarcinoma. Generated by immunoSEQ multiplex PCR, the TCRdb table keeps only in-frame clones and is missing some. This sample has about 14,000 clones, with around 80% found just once. Specimen: FFPE minimally invasive lung adenocarcinoma tissue. The source is a person in their 70s with lung adenocarcinoma. CDR3s include the opening cysteine and the closing phenylalanine or tryptophan. D genes are given only for firm matches. Where a row states a size, it is once, few, many or the class of an expanded clone; other rows omit it.

>TRBV2|.|TRBD1|TRBJ1-1
CASSEEWAGTGEGNTEAFF
TGTGCCAGCAGTGAAGAATGGGCCGGGACAGGGGAGGGGAACACTGAAGCTTTCTTT
>TRBV11-3|.|TRBD2|TRBJ2-3
CASSLVSGVRTQYF
TGTGCCAGCAGCTTAGTAAGCGGGGTCAGAACGCAGTATTTT
>TRBV28|.|.|TRBJ1-2
CASSFRGYGYTF
TGTGCCAGCAGTTTCAGGGGCTATGGCTACACCTTC
>TRBV28|.|.|TRBJ2-6
CASRPGGAVAGANVLTF
TGTGCCAGCAGACCGGGCGGGGCGGTGGCCGGGGCCAACGTCCTGACTTTC
>TRBV19|.|TRBD1|TRBJ1-5
CASSTQTGGLDQPQHF
TGTGCCAGTAGTACGCAGACAGGGGGCCTGGATCAGCCCCAGCATTTT
>TRBV28|.|.|TRBJ2-2
CASRQNTGELFF
TGTGCCAGCAGACAAAACACCGGGGAGCTGTTTTTT
>TRBV6-5|.|.|TRBJ1-6
CASSGGFSTGSPLHF
TGTGCCAGCAGTGGTGGGTTCTCCACGGGATCACCCCTCCACTTT
>TRBV28|.|TRBD1|TRBJ1-6
CASRLTGPNSPLHF
TGTGCCAGCAGATTGACAGGGCCTAATTCACCCCTCCACTTT
>TRBV29-1|.|.|TRBJ2-7
CSVVGPYEQYF
TGCAGCGTTGTGGGCCCCTACGAGCAGTACTTC
>TRBV15|once|TRBD2|TRBJ2-6
CATSREASGVSSGANVLTF
TGTGCCACCAGCAGAGAGGCTAGCGGGGTATCCTCTGGGGCCAACGTCCTGACTTTC
>TRBV29-1|few|.|TRBJ2-2
CSVEYVGRSNTGELFF
TGCAGCGTTGAATATGTAGGACGCTCGAACACCGGGGAGCTGTTTTTT
>TRBV7-9|.|.|TRBJ1-4
CASSPRGGVEKLFF
TGTGCCAGCAGCCCCCGGGGGGGGGTGGAAAAACTGTTTTTT
>TRBV7-2|.|TRBD1|TRBJ1-6
CASSSGQGSLAPLHF
TGTGCCAGCAGCTCGGGACAGGGTAGTTTGGCACCCCTCCACTTT
>TRBV27|.|TRBD1|TRBJ2-1
CASRRDRGYNEQFF
TGTGCCAGCAGGCGGGACAGGGGCTACAATGAGCAGTTCTTC
>TRBV7-2|.|.|TRBJ2-3
CASSLSQGNPSTDTQYF
TGTGCCAGCAGCCTATCACAGGGCAATCCTAGCACAGATACGCAGTATTTT
>TRBV6-1|.|.|TRBJ1-5
CASKRGGSNQPQHF
TGTGCCAGCAAGAGAGGGGGTAGCAATCAGCCCCAGCATTTT
>TRBV7-3|.|.|TRBJ2-3
CASSLTGGPTDTQYF
TGTGCCAGCAGCTTAACGGGGGGGCCAACAGATACGCAGTATTTT
>TRBV5-1|.|TRBD1|TRBJ1-6
CASRDRGLALHF
TGCGCCAGCAGGGACAGGGGGCTTGCCCTCCACTTT
>TRBV11-3|.|.|TRBJ1-1
CASSLGQVGSTEAFF
TGTGCCAGCAGCTTAGGTCAGGTTGGTAGCACTGAAGCTTTCTTT
>TRBV2|.|.|TRBJ2-3
CASSVWPDTQYF
TGTGCCAGCAGTGTCTGGCCAGATACGCAGTATTTT
>TRBV4-2|few|TRBD2|TRBJ2-5
CASSLFSGTTQETQYF
TGTGCCAGCAGCCTCTTCTCCGGGACTACCCAAGAGACCCAGTACTTC
>TRBV30|.|.|TRBJ1-1
CAWVEGGTTFTEAFF
TGTGCCTGGGTGGAGGGGGGGACAACATTCACTGAAGCTTTCTTT
>TRBV19|.|.|TRBJ1-1
CASSIPPNTEAFF
TGTGCCAGTAGTATCCCACCGAACACTGAAGCTTTCTTT
>TRBV28|.|.|TRBJ1-2
CASSSERAPGYTF
TGTGCCAGCAGTTCAGAGAGGGCGCCTGGCTACACCTTC
>TRBV15|few|.|TRBJ2-2
CATSRDYLTGELFF
TGTGCCACCAGCAGAGATTACCTCACCGGGGAGCTGTTTTTT
>TRBV2|once|.|TRBJ1-4
CASRIGQITNEKLFF
TGTGCCAGCAGGATCGGACAGATAACTAATGAAAAACTGTTTTTT
>TRBV29-1|.|TRBD1|TRBJ2-7
CSAKEIGQEYF
TGCAGCGCAAAAGAAATTGGACAGGAGTACTTC
>TRBV5-5|.|.|TRBJ2-1
CASSPQQEQFF
TGTGCCAGCAGCCCCCAACAGGAGCAGTTCTTC
>TRBV2|few|.|TRBJ2-7
CASSENWQGGSEQYF
TGTGCCAGCAGTGAAAATTGGCAGGGGGGTTCCGAGCAGTACTTC
>TRBV5-4|.|.|TRBJ1-2
CASSLDSGQPYGYTF
TGTGCCAGCAGCTTGGATAGTGGACAGCCCTATGGCTACACCTTC
>TRBV18|.|.|TRBJ2-7
CASSKTTPSYEQYF
TGTGCCAGCTCCAAAACTACTCCCTCCTACGAGCAGTACTTC
>TRBV13|.|TRBD1|TRBJ2-1
CASSSPATGGWEQFF
TGTGCCAGCAGCTCCCCAGCAACAGGGGGCTGGGAGCAGTTCTTC
>TRBV19|.|.|TRBJ2-1
CASRWGNEQFF
TGTGCCAGTAGGTGGGGGAATGAGCAGTTCTTC
>TRBV19|.|.|TRBJ1-1
CASRTGRLNTEAFF
TGTGCCAGTAGAACTGGACGTTTGAACACTGAAGCTTTCTTT
>TRBV9|.|.|TRBJ1-5
CASSVGSGAIEPQHF
TGTGCCAGCAGCGTAGGTTCCGGAGCGATAGAGCCCCAGCATTTT
>TRBV27|.|.|TRBJ2-5
CASSPRQVQETQYF
TGTGCCAGCAGTCCGCGACAGGTCCAGGAGACCCAGTACTTC
>TRBV4-1|once|.|TRBJ1-2
CASSPQQGLYGYTF
TGCGCCAGCAGCCCCCAACAGGGATTGTATGGCTACACCTTC
>TRBV7-8|.|.|TRBJ2-7
CASSLEGHGGHRYEQYF
TGTGCCAGCAGCTTAGAGGGTCACGGGGGGCATCGGTACGAGCAGTACTTC
>TRBV6-1|.|.|TRBJ2-7
CASSEAGLVSRRYEQYF
TGTGCCAGCAGTGAAGCGGGCCTCGTCTCCCGGAGATACGAGCAGTACTTC
>TRBV6-5|.|TRBD1|TRBJ1-1
CASSTDRATEAFF
TGTGCCAGCAGTACAGACAGGGCGACTGAAGCTTTCTTT
>TRBV28|.|.|TRBJ1-2
CASRIPTLNYGYTF
TGTGCCAGTCGAATACCAACGCTAAACTATGGCTACACCTTC
>TRBV5-6|.|.|TRBJ1-4
CASSTSITDEKLFF
TGTGCCAGCAGCACAAGTATCACGGATGAAAAACTGTTTTTT
>TRBV28|.|TRBD2|TRBJ2-7
CASSSRGGLQGYEQYF
TGTGCCAGCAGTTCCCGGGGGGGGCTCCAGGGCTACGAGCAGTACTTC
>TRBV6-1|.|.|TRBJ1-4
CASSVNPGIHNEKLFF
TGTGCCAGCAGTGTAAATCCCGGGATCCATAATGAAAAACTGTTTTTT
>TRBV4-1|.|.|TRBJ2-1
CASSLESYNEQFF
TGCGCCAGCAGCCTAGAGTCCTACAATGAGCAGTTCTTC
>TRBV7-2|.|.|TRBJ2-7
CASSLQGGFDEQYF
TGTGCCAGCAGCTTACAGGGGGGTTTCGACGAGCAGTACTTC